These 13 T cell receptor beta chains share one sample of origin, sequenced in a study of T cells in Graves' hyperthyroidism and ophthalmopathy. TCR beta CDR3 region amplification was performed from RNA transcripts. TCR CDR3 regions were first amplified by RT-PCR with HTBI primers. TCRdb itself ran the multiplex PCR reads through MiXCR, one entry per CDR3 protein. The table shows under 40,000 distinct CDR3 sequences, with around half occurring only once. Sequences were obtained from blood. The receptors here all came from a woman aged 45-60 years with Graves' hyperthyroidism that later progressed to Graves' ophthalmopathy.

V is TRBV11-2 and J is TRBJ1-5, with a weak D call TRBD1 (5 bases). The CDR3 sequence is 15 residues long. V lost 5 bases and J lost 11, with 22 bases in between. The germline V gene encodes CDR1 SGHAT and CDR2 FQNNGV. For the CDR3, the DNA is TGTGCCAGCAGCCCCACGGGACCCGACTCCGGATCCCAGCATTTT. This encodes CASSPTGPDSGSQHF.

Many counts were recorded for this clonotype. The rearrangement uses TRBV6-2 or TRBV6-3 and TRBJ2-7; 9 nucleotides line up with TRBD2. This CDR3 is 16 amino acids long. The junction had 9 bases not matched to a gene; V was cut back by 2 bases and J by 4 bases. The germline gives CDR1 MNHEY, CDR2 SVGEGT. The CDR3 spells CASSYGSGSNGYEQYF. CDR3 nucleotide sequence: TGTGCCAGCAGTTACGGTAGCGGGAGTAATGGATACGAGCAGTACTTC.

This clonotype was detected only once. CDR3 coding DNA: TGTGCCAGCAGTTTAGCGGGGGGCGTTTACGAGCAGTACTTC. This encodes CASSLAGGVYEQYF. The chain links TRBV12-3 or TRBV12-4 to TRBJ2-7; D may be TRBD1 or TRBD2 (6 bases each). CDR3 length equals 14 residues. The V end lost 0 bases, the J end lost 4 bases, and 10 bases lay between the germline ends.

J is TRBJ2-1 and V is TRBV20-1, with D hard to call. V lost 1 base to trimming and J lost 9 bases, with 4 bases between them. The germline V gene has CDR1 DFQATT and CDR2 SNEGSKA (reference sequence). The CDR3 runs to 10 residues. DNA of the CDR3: TGCAGTGCTAGAGGAGTTGAGCAGTTCTTC. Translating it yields CSARGVEQFF.

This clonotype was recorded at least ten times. The DNA for the CDR3 is TGTGCCAGCAGCCTTTGGGACGCCGGTTTCCCTAGCGGGAACAATGAGCAGTTCTTC. It codes for CASSLWDAGFPSGNNEQFF. The chain is built from TRBV11-2 and TRBJ2-1, with TRBD2 matching over 9 bases. J gave up 5 bases and V 5 bases, and 19 bases lay outside the gene matches. This CDR3 region has 19 residues. CDR1 and CDR2 (germline): SGHAT, FQNNGV.

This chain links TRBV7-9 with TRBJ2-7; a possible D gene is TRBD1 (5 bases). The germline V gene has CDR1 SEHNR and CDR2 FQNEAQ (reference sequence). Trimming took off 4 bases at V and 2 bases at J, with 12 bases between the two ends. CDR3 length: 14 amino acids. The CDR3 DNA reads TGTGCCAGCAGCTCCTTGGACAAAACCTACGAGCAGTACTTC. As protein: CASSSLDKTYEQYF.

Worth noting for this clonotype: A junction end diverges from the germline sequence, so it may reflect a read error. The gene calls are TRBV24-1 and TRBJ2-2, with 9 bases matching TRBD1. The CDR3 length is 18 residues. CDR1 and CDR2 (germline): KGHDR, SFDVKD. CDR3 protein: CATSVNRGRNVGTGELSW. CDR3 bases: TGTGCCACCAGTGTAAACAGGGGGCGCAATGTCGGTACCGGGGAGCTGTCTTGG.

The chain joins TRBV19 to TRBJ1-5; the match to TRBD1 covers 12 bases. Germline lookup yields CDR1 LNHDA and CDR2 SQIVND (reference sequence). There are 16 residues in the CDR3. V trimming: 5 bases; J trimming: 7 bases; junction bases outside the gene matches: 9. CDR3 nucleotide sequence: TGTGCCAGTAGTCCAAAGGGACAGGGGGCTGGGCAGCCCCAGCATTTT. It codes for CASSPKGQGAGQPQHF.

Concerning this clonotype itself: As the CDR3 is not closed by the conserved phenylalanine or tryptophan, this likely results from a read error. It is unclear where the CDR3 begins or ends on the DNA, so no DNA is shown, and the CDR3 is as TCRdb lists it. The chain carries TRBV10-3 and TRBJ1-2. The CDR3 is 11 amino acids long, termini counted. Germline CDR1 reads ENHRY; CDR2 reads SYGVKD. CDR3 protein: CAIRSSGGDTY.

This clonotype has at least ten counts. CDR3 sequence reads: CASSQVFGRAPYEQYF. The CDR3, as DNA: TGTGCCAGCAGCCAAGTTTTCGGGAGGGCCCCCTACGAGCAGTACTTC. This chain joins TRBV4-2 and TRBJ2-7; 8 bases line up with TRBD2. V lost 1 base, J lost 2 bases, and 7 bases stayed unmatched. The CDR3 length is 16 residues. The germline V gene has CDR1 LGHNA and CDR2 YNFKEQ.

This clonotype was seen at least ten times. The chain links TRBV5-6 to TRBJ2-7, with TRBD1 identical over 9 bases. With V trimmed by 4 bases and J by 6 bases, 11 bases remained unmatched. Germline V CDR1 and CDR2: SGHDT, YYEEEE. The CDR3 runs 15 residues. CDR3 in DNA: TGTGCCAGCAGCAGAGGGACAGGGTTTATGGGCGAGCAGTACTTC. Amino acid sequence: CASSRGTGFMGEQYF.

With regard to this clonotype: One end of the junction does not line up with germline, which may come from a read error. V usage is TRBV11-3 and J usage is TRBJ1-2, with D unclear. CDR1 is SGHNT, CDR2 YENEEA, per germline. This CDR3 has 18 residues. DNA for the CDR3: TGTGCCAGCAGCTTAGAAGGGATGAGACGGGGTGGATACTATGCCTACACCTTC. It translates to CASSLEGMRRGGYYAYTF.

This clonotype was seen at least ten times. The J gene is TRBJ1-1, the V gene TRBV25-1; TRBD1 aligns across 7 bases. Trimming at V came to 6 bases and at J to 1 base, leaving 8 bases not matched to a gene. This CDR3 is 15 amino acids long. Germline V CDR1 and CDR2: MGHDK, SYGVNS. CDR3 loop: CASSDNTGANTEAFF. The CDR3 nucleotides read TGTGCCAGCAGCGACAATACAGGGGCGAACACTGAAGCTTTCTTT.